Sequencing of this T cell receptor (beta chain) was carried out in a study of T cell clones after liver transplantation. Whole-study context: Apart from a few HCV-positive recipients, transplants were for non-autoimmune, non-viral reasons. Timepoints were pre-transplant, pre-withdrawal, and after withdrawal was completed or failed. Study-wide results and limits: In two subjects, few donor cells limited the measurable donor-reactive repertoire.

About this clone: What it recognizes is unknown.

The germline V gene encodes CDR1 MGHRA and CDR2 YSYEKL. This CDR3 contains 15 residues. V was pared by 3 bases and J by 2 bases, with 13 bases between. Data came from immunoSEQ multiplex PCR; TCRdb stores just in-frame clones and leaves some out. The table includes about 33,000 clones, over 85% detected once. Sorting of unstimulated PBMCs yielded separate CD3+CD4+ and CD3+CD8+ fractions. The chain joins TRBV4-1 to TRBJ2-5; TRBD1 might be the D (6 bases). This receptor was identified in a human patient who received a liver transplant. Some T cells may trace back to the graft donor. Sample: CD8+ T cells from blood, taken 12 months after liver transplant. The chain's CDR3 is CASSHRERGQETQYF. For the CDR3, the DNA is TGCGCCAGCAGCCACAGGGAAAGGGGGCAAGAGACCCAGTACTTC.